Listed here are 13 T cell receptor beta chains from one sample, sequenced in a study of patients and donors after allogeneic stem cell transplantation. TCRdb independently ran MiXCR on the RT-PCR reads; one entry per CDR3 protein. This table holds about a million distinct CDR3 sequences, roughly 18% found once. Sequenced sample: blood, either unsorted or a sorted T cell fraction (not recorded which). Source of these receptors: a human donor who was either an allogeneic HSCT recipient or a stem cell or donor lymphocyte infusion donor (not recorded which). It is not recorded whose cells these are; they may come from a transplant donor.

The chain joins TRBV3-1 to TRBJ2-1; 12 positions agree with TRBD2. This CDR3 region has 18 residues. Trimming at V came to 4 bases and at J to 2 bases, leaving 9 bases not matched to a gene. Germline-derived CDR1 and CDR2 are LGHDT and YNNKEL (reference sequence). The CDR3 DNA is TGTGCCAGCAGCCTCGGACTAGCGGGAAAATGGACCTACAATGAGCAGTTCTTC. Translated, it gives CASSLGLAGKWTYNEQFF.

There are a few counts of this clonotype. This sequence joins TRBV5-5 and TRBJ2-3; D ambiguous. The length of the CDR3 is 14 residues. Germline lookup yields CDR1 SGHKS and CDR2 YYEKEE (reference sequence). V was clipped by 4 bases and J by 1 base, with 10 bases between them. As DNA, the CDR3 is TGTGCCAGCAGCCCCGACTTGGGCACAGATACGCAGTATTTT. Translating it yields CASSPDLGTDTQYF.

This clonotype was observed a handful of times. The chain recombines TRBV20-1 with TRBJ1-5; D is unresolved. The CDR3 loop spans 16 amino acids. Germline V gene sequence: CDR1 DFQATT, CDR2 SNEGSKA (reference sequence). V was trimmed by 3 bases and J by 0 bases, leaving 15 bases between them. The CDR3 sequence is CSASPRAGYSNQPQHF. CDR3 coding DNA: TGCAGTGCTAGCCCACGTGCAGGTTATAGCAATCAGCCCCAGCATTTT.

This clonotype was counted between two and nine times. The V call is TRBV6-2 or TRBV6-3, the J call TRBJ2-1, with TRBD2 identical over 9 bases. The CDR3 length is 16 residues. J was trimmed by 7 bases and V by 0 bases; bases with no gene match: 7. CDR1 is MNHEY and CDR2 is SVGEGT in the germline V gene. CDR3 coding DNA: TGTGCCAGCAGTTACTCGAATAGCGGGGGAGTTAATGAGCAGTTCTTC. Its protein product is CASSYSNSGGVNEQFF.

Here the CDR3 reads CASSFRQAGGYTF. CDR3 coding DNA: TGTGCCAGCAGCTTTCGACAGGCGGGTGGCTACACCTTC. This chain uses TRBV11-1 with TRBJ1-2; D might be TRBD1 (6 bases). CDR1 and CDR2 (germline): SGHAT, FQDESV (reference sequence). Trimming took 3 bases from V and 7 from J, leaving 12 bases between them. The CDR3 is 13 amino acids.

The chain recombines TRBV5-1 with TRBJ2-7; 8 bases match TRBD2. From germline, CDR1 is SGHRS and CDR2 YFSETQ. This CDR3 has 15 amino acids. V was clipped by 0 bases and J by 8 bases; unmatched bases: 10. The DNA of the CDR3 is TGCGCCAGCAGCTTGGAGATCGGCGGCGGGAGGAAGCAGTACTTC. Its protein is CASSLEIGGGRKQYF.

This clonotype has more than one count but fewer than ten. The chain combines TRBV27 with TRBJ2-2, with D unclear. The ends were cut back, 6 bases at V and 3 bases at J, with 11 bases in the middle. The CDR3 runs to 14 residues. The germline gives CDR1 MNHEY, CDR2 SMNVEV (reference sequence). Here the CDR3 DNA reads TGTGCCAGCAGGCTCGGGTCGTACACCGGGGAGCTGTTTTTT. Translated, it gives CASRLGSYTGELFF.

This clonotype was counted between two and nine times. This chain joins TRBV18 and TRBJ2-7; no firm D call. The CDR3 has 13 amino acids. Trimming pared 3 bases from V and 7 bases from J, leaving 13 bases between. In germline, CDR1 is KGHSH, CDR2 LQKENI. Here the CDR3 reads CASSPGPQMEQYF. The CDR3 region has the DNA TGTGCCAGCTCACCCGGTCCCCAGATGGAGCAGTACTTC. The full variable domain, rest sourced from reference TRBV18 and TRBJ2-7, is NAGVMQNPRHLVRRRGQEARLRCSPMKGHSHVYWYRQLPEEGLKFMVYLQKENIIDESGMPKERFSAEFPKEGPSILRIQQVVRGDSAAYFCASSPGPQMEQYFGPGTRLTVT.

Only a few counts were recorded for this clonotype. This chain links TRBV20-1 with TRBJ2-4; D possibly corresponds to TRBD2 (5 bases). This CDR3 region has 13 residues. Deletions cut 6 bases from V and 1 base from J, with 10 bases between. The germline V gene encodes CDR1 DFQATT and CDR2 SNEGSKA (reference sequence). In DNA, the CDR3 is TGCAGTGCCCAGAGGAGGGCCAAAAACATTCAGTACTTC. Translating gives CSAQRRAKNIQYF.

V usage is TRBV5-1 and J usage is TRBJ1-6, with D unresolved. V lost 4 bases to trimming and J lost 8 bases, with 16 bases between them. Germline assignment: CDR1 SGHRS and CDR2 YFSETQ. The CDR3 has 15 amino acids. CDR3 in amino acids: CASSPIGVMDSPLHF. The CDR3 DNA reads TGCGCCAGCAGCCCCATCGGGGTTATGGATTCACCCCTCCACTTT. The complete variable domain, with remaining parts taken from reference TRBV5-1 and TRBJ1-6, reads KAGVTQTPRYLIKTRGQQVTLSCSPISGHRSVSWYQQTPGQGLQFLFEYFSETQRNKGNFPGRFSGRQFSNSRSEMNVSTLELGDSALYLCASSPIGVMDSPLHFGNGTRLTVT.

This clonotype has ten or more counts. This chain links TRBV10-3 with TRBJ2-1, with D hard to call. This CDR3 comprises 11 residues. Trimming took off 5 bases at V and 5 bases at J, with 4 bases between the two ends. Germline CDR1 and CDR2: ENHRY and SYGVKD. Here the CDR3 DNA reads TGTGCCATCAGTATACACAATGAGCAGTTCTTC. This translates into CAISIHNEQFF.

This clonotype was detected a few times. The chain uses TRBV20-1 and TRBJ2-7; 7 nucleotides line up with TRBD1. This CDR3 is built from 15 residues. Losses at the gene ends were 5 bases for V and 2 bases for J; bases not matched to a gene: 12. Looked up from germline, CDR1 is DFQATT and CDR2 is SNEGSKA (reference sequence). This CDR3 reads CSARSPRQGAYEQYF. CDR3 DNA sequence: TGCAGTGCTCGTTCCCCCAGGCAGGGGGCCTACGAGCAGTACTTC.

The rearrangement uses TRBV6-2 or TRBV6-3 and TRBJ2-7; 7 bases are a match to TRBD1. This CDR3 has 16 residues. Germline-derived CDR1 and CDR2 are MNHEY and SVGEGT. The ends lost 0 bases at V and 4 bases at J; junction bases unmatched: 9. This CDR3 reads CASSYSRGTDVYEQYF. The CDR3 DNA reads TGTGCCAGCAGTTACTCGAGAGGGACAGATGTATACGAGCAGTACTTC.